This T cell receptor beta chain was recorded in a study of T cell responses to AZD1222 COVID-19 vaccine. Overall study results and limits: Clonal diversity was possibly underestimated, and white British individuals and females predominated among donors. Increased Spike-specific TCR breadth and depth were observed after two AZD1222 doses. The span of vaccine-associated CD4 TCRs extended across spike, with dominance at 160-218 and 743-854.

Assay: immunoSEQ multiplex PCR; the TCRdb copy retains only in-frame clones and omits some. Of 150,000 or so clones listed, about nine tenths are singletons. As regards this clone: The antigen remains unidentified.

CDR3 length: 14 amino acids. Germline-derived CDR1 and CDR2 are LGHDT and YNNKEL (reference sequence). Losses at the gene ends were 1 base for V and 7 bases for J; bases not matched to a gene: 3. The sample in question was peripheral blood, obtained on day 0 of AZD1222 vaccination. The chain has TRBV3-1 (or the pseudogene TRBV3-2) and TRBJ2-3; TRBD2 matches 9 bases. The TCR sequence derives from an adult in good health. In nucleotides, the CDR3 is TGTGCCAGCAGCCAAGGGGCGGGGGGGTATACGCAGTATTTT. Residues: CASSQGAGGYTQYF.